The next 26 T cell receptor beta chains were all read from a single sample in a study of T cell responses to AZD1222 COVID-19 vaccine. TCRdb keeps only in-frame clones here, not all; method: immunoSEQ multiplex PCR. The data hold about 94,000 clones, with 85% observed a single time. Sequenced material: peripheral blood, taken 28 days after the second AZD1222 dose. Source of these receptors: an adult who received the AZD1222 COVID-19 vaccine.

Note on this clone: This CDR3 is also generated by other DNA sequences in the sample. The chain combines TRBV5-1 with TRBJ2-2; no firm D call. V was trimmed by 5 bases and J by 4 bases, leaving 6 bases between them. From germline, CDR1 is SGHRS and CDR2 YFSETQ. The CDR3 is 12 residues long. The CDR3 reads CASSWGTGELFF. DNA for the CDR3: TGCGCCAGCAGTTGGGGCACCGGGGAGCTGTTTTTT.

V is TRBV19 and J is TRBJ1-5; D is possibly TRBD1 (5 bases). CDR1 and CDR2 (germline): LNHDA, SQIVND (reference sequence). V was trimmed by 6 bases and J by 8 bases, leaving 26 bases between them. The length of the CDR3 is 17 residues. The CDR3 sequence: CASRGTVGLGGSEPQHF. The CDR3 DNA follows: TGTGCCAGTAGGGGTACGGTGGGACTGGGAGGGAGTGAGCCCCAGCATTTT.

The chain employs TRBV9 and TRBJ1-3, with TRBD1 identical over 9 bases. The germline CDR1 and CDR2 sequences are SGDLS and YYNGEE. This CDR3 comprises 20 residues. The V gene end was trimmed by 3 bases and the J gene end by 0 bases; junction bases not matched to a gene: 16. In DNA, the CDR3 is TGTGCCAGCAGCGGGACAGGGGCGACTGCGGAACAGAGCTCTGGAAACACCATATATTTT. Translation gives CASSGTGATAEQSSGNTIYF.

The rearrangement uses TRBV23-1 and TRBJ2-5; 8 nucleotides align to TRBD1. TRBV23-1 is an open reading frame whose function is uncertain. V trimming: 3 bases; J trimming: 5 bases; junction bases outside the gene matches: 5. The CDR3 contains 14 residues. CDR3 residues: CASSQSHRGETQYF. The DNA of the CDR3 is TGCGCCAGCAGTCAGTCTCACAGGGGGGAGACCCAGTACTTC.

The rearrangement joins TRBV27 to TRBJ2-1; no firm D call. V was clipped by 6 bases and J by 0 bases, with 9 bases between them. This CDR3 has 14 amino acids. From germline, CDR1 is MNHEY and CDR2 SMNVEV (reference sequence). The CDR3 DNA sequence: TGTGCCAGCAGGTCCCCAAGCTCCTACAATGAGCAGTTCTTC. Its protein is CASRSPSSYNEQFF.

V gene TRBV11-2 combines with J gene TRBJ2-1; 10 bases match TRBD2. V was clipped by 5 bases and J by 7 bases; unmatched bases: 14. Germline CDR1 and CDR2: SGHAT and FQNNGV. This CDR3 spans 17 amino acids. The DNA for the CDR3 is TGTGCCAGCAGCCCGCGTAGTAGCGGGAGGCTGGGGAATGAGCAGTTCTTC. Translated, it gives CASSPRSSGRLGNEQFF. The whole variable domain, filled in from reference TRBV11-2 and TRBJ2-1, reads EAGVAQSPRYKIIEKRQSVAFWCNPISGHATLYWYQQILGQGPKLLIQFQNNGVVDDSQLPKDRFSAERLKGVDSTLKIQPAKLEDSAVYLCASSPRSSGRLGNEQFFGPGTRLTVL.

The chain combines TRBV10-1 with TRBJ2-1; 8 bases are a match to TRBD2. From germline, CDR1 is WNHNN and CDR2 SYGVQD (reference sequence). This CDR3 region has 14 residues. Trimming at V came to 5 bases and at J to 3 bases, leaving 3 bases not matched to a gene. In nucleotides, the CDR3 is TGCGCCAGCAGTATAGCGGGGTACTACAATGAGCAGTTCTTC. Translation: CASSIAGYYNEQFF.

V usage is TRBV9 and J usage is TRBJ2-7; 11 bases match TRBD2. Germline values: CDR1 SGDLS, CDR2 YYNGEE. The CDR3 has 15 amino acids. Trimming took 2 bases from V and 2 from J; bases not matched to a gene: 3. CDR3 amino acids: CASSVGTSGTYEQYF. Written as DNA, the CDR3 is TGTGCCAGCAGCGTGGGGACTAGCGGAACCTACGAGCAGTACTTC. The full variable domain, with the rest looked up from reference TRBV9 and TRBJ2-7, is DSGVTQTPKHLITATGQRVTLRCSPRSGDLSVYWYQQSLDQGLQFLIQYYNGEERAKGNILERFSAQQFPDLHSELNLSSLELGDSALYFCASSVGTSGTYEQYFGPGTRLTVT.

V and J are TRBV14 and TRBJ2-3; D tentatively reads TRBD1 or TRBD2 (8 bases each). Between the trimmed V and J ends, which lost 0 bases and 2 bases, there was a span of 24 bases. Germline CDR1 is SGHDN and CDR2 is FVKESK. The CDR3 has 20 amino acids. CDR3 loop: CASSQEDREILAGYTDTQYF. The CDR3 DNA reads as TGTGCCAGCAGCCAAGAGGACAGGGAAATCCTAGCGGGCTACACAGATACGCAGTATTTT.

This clone showed up just once. V is TRBV7-2 and J is TRBJ1-5, with no clear D. CDR1 and CDR2 (germline): SGHTA, FQGNSA. The length of the CDR3 is 16 residues. V was pared by 4 bases and J by 7 bases, with 20 bases between. The CDR3 spells CASSSGLGRPWQPQHF. The CDR3 region has the DNA TGTGCCAGCAGCTCCGGACTCGGACGGCCCTGGCAGCCCCAGCATTTT.

The chain couples TRBV7-2 to TRBJ1-2; unclear D gene. This CDR3 region has 14 residues. V shed 8 bases and J shed 4 bases, with 17 bases lying between them. CDR1 and CDR2 (germline): SGHTA, FQGNSA. CDR3: CASGQDTLIYGYTF. CDR3 sequence (DNA): TGTGCCAGCGGGCAGGATACGTTGATCTATGGCTACACCTTC. Full variable domain (outside the CDR3, taken from reference TRBV7-2 and TRBJ1-2): GAGVSQSPSNKVTEKGKDVELRCDPISGHTALYWYRQSLGQGLEFLIYFQGNSAPDKSGLPSDRFSAERTGGSVSTLTIQRTQQEDSAVYLCASGQDTLIYGYTFGSGTRLTVV.

The J gene is TRBJ1-2, the V gene TRBV5-1; D is possibly TRBD1 (6 bases). Germline CDR1 and CDR2: SGHRS and YFSETQ. The V end was cut by 4 bases, the J end by 0 bases, with 13 bases between. The CDR3 has 15 amino acids. CDR3 in amino acids: CASSRREGANYGYTF. The DNA of the CDR3 is TGCGCCAGCAGCCGGAGGGAGGGGGCTAACTATGGCTACACCTTC.

The chain has TRBV6-1 and TRBJ2-4; TRBD2 is a possible D gene (6 bases). V gave up 3 bases and J gave up 0 bases, with 12 bases separating them. The CDR3 loop spans 16 amino acids. CDR1 is MNHNS, CDR2 SASEGT, per germline. The DNA of the CDR3 is TGTGCCAGCAGTGAGGTTAGCGGAGTAGCCAAAAACATTCAGTACTTC. It translates to CASSEVSGVAKNIQYF.

The chain employs TRBV28 and TRBJ1-2; D remains ambiguous. V lost 0 bases to trimming and J lost 8 bases, with 13 bases between them. CDR1 and CDR2 from the germline V gene are MDHEN and SYDVKM. CDR3 length: 14 residues. For the CDR3, the DNA is TGTGCCAGCAGTTTATGGACGGGAATTGAAGGCTACACCTTC. It is translated as CASSLWTGIEGYTF.

The rearrangement links TRBV5-1 to TRBJ2-5, with D hard to call. Germline CDR1 is SGHRS and CDR2 is YFSETQ. The CDR3 consists of 12 residues. Trimming took off 0 bases at V and 7 bases at J, with 7 bases between the two ends. Written as DNA, the CDR3 is TGCGCCAGCAGCTTGGAATCTGGGACCCAGTACTTC. It codes for CASSLESGTQYF.

This chain connects TRBV6-5 to TRBJ1-1; D is perhaps TRBD1 (6 bases). Trimming removed 8 bases from V and 0 bases from J, with 10 bases in between. CDR3 size: 13 residues. The germline gives CDR1 MNHEY, CDR2 SVGAGI. CDR3 nucleotide sequence: TGTGCCAGCGGTAACAGGGTGAACACTGAAGCTTTCTTT. It yields the protein CASGNRVNTEAFF.

The chain recombines TRBV7-2 with TRBJ2-1; 7 bases map to TRBD2. Germline loops: CDR1 SGHTA, CDR2 FQGNSA. The junction had 7 bases not matched to a gene; V was cut back by 5 bases and J by 3 bases. The CDR3 consists of 15 residues. This chain's CDR3 is CASSQPSGIYNEQFF. The CDR3 DNA is TGTGCCAGCAGCCAACCCAGCGGGATCTACAATGAGCAGTTCTTC.

This clone was found a few times. The chain employs TRBV3-1 (or the pseudogene TRBV3-2) and TRBJ2-1; the D is unclear. The ends were cut back, 4 bases at V and 8 bases at J, with 12 bases in the middle. Looked up from germline, CDR1 is LGHDT and CDR2 is YNNKEL (reference sequence). There are 13 residues in the CDR3. CDR3 nucleotides: TGTGCCAGCAGCCCCCGACCCCCCTATGAGCAGTTCTTC. This sequence encodes CASSPRPPYEQFF.

The rearrangement joins TRBV19 to TRBJ2-3; no definite D call. V was pared by 3 bases and J by 9 bases, with 7 bases between. This CDR3 contains 11 residues. The germline gives CDR1 LNHDA, CDR2 SQIVND (reference sequence). The CDR3 sequence: CASSIRDTQYF. In nucleotides, the CDR3 is TGTGCCAGTAGTATTCGAGACACGCAGTATTTT.

The chain couples TRBV5-1 to TRBJ2-7, with 12 bases lining up with TRBD2. The CDR3 is 15 residues long. The germline gives CDR1 SGHRS, CDR2 YFSETQ. The V gene end was trimmed by 0 bases and the J gene end by 6 bases; junction bases not matched to a gene: 4. This CDR3 reads CASSLGALAGGEQYF. The CDR3 DNA reads TGCGCCAGCAGCTTGGGGGCACTAGCGGGAGGCGAGCAGTACTTC.

This sequence joins TRBV6-2 or TRBV6-3 and TRBJ2-7; 11 nucleotides match TRBD1. After removal of 4 bases from V and 2 bases from J, the junction contained 7 bases not matched to a gene. From germline, CDR1 is MNHEY and CDR2 SVGEGT. The CDR3 loop spans 16 amino acids. CDR3 nucleotides: TGTGCCAGCAGTTCCTTATGGACAGGGGGCCCCTACGAGCAGTACTTC. It is translated as CASSSLWTGGPYEQYF.

J is TRBJ1-2 and V is TRBV6-1; 9 nucleotides match TRBD1. Germline CDR1 and CDR2: MNHNS and SASEGT. The CDR3 extends over 15 amino acids. Unmatched junction bases numbered 5, after V lost 4 bases and J lost 2 bases. The CDR3: CASSGAGTGNYGYTF. As DNA, the CDR3 is TGTGCCAGCAGTGGAGCCGGGACAGGGAACTATGGCTACACCTTC.

This clone came up once. V is TRBV27 and J is TRBJ1-2, with D possibly TRBD1 on 6 matching bases. The CDR3 is 13 amino acids. The V and J ends lost 9 bases and 7 bases respectively, with 18 bases between them. Germline V gene sequence: CDR1 MNHEY, CDR2 SMNVEV (reference sequence). The CDR3 DNA sequence: TGTGCCAGTTCAGGTCGGACAGCGACTGGCTACACCTTC. As protein: CASSGRTATGYTF.

This chain joins TRBV19 and TRBJ1-1; no clear D. Per germline, CDR1 LNHDA and CDR2 SQIVND (reference sequence). The CDR3 totals 14 residues. Trimming shortened V by 3 bases and J by 2 bases, and 10 bases separated the two germline ends. CDR3 bases: TGTGCCAGTAGTATCGTTGGCAGAAACACTGAAGCTTTCTTT. Translated: CASSIVGRNTEAFF.

There are a few counts of this clone. This chain links TRBV10-2 with TRBJ1-2; a weak D match, TRBD1 (5 bases). CDR3 size: 16 residues. V gave up 0 bases and J gave up 2 bases, with 13 bases separating them. The germline V gene has CDR1 WSHSY and CDR2 SAAADI. As DNA, the CDR3 is TGCGCCAGCAGTGAGTCCCCCGGGACGACGAACTATGGCTACACCTTC. Translating it yields CASSESPGTTNYGYTF.

This rearrangement joins TRBV19 to TRBJ2-4; 9 bases are shared with TRBD2. Germline lookup yields CDR1 LNHDA and CDR2 SQIVND (reference sequence). Germline trimming cut 2 bases from V and 7 bases from J; bases unmatched to any gene: 6. There are 15 residues in the CDR3. The CDR3 nucleotides are TGTGCCAGTAGTATAAACTTAGCGGGGGCGAACATTCAGTACTTC. Encoded protein: CASSINLAGANIQYF. Filled out from reference TRBV19 and TRBJ2-4, the complete variable domain reads DGGITQSPKYLFRKEGQNVTLSCEQNLNHDAMYWYRQDPGQGLRLIYYSQIVNDFQKGDIAEGYSVSREKKESFPLTVTSAQKNPTAFYLCASSINLAGANIQYFGAGTRLSVL.